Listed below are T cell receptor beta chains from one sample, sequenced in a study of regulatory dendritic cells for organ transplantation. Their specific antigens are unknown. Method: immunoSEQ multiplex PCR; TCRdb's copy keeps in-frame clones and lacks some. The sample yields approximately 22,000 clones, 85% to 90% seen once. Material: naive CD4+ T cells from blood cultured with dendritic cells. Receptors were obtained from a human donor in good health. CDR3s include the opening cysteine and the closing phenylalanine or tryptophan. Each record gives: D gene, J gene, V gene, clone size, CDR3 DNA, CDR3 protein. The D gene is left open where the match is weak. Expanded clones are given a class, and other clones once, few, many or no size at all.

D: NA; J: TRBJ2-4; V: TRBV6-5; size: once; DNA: TGTGCCAGTTCGACTTCACTAGAAAACATTCAGTACTTC; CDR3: CASSTSLENIQYF
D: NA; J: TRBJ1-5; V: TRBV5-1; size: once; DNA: TGCGCCAGCAGCTTGGGGGGGACTCCCAATCAGCCCCAGCATTTT; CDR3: CASSLGGTPNQPQHF
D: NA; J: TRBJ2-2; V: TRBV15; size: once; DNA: TGTGCCACCAGCAGAGGAGGAAACACCGGGGAGCTGTTTTTT; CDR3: CATSRGGNTGELFF
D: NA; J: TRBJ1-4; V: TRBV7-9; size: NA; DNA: TGTGCCAGCAGCCCGGACGCGACCCTCGAAAAACTGTTTTTT; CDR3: CASSPDATLEKLFF
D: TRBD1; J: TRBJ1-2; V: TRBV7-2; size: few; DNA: TGTGCCAGCAGCATAGACAGGGCTGGAGGCTACACCTTC; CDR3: CASSIDRAGGYTF
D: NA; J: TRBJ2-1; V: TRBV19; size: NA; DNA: TGTGCCAGTAGTACCCGAGATGAGCAGTTCTTC; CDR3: CASSTRDEQFF
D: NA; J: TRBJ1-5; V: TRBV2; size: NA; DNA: TGTGCCAGCAGTGCGGAGGACCAGCCCCAGCATTTT; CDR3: CASSAEDQPQHF
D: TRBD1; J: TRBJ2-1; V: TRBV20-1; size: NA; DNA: TGCAGTGCCCCCAGGGGGCGTGAGCAGTTCTTC; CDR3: CSAPRGREQFF
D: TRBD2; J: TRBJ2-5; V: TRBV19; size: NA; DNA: TGTGCCTGCGGGGACGACGGGAGGGGAGAGACCCAGTACTTC; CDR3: CACGDDGRGETQYF
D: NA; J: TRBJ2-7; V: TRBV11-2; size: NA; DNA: TGTGCCAGCAGCTGGGGCCCCCTCGCCCACGAGCAGTACTTC; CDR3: CASSWGPLAHEQYF
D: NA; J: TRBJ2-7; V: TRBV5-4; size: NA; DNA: TGTGCCAGCAGCTTGGATTCCGGCAGTTTTTCATTCGAGCAGTACTTC; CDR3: CASSLDSGSFSFEQYF
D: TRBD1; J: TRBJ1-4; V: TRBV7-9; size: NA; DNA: TGTGCCAGCAGCCCAGGGGGGGGTCGCGGCGCTAATGAAAAACTGTTTTTT; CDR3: CASSPGGGRGANEKLFF
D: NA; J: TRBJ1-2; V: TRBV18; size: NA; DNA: TGTGCCAGCTCACTGACAACGCAGGAAAGCTACACCTTC; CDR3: CASSLTTQESYTF
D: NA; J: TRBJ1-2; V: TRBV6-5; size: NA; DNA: TGTGCCAGCAGTTACGCTGGCCAAGGCTATGGCTACACCTTC; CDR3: CASSYAGQGYGYTF
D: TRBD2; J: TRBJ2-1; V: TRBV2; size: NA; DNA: TGTGCCAGCAGTGTCGAAGGCGGGAGCGTACATGAGCAGTTCTTC; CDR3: CASSVEGGSVHEQFF
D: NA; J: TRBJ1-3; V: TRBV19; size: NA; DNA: TGTGCCAGTAGTCGTCTCTCTTTCCCGAGGGGAAACACCATATATTTT; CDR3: CASSRLSFPRGNTIYF
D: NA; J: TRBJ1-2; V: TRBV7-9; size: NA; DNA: TGTGCCAGCAGCAATCAAAGGGGGGAACTCTATGGCTACACCTTC; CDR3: CASSNQRGELYGYTF
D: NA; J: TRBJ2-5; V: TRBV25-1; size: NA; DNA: TGTGCCAGCAGTGAGCCGAGAAATCTTCAGTACCAAGAGACCCAGTACTTC; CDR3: CASSEPRNLQYQETQYF
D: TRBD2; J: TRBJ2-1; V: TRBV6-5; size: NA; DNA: TGTGCCAGCAGCCCGATAGCGGGGGGGTGGAATGAGCAGTTCTTC; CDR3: CASSPIAGGWNEQFF
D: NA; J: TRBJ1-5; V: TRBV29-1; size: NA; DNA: TGCAGCGTTGATCTGTGGGGGAAGCCCCAGCATTTT; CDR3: CSVDLWGKPQHF
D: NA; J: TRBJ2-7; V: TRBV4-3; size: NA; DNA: TGCGCCAGCAGCCAAGATTCGGCGCGGGGGCGATACGAGCAGTACTTC; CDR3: CASSQDSARGRYEQYF
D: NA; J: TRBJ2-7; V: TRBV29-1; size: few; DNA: TGCAGCGTTGGGATGTGGGGGTCCTCCTACGAGCAGTACTTC; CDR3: CSVGMWGSSYEQYF
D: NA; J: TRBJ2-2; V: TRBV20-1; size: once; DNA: TGCAGTGCCCCAGATTACGGGGAGCTGTTTTTT; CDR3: CSAPDYGELFF
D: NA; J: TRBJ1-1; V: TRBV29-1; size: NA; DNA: TGCAGCGGGGGGACGATGAACACTGAAGCTTTCTTT; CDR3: CSGGTMNTEAFF
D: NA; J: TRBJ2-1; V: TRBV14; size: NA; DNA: TGTGCCAGCAGCCCGTCGGGGACGTCCTACAATGAGCAGTTCTTC; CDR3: CASSPSGTSYNEQFF
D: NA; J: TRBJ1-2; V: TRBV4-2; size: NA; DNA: TGTGCCAGCAGCTTGGTTGGGTTCGGTCAGAACTCTCCCCGCGGCTACACCTTC; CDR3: CASSLVGFGQNSPRGYTF
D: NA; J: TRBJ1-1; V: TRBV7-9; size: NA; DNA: TGTGCCAGCAGCCTAGAAGGGACACGGCATGAAGCTTTCTTT; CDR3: CASSLEGTRHEAFF
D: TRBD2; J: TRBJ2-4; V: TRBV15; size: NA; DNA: TGTGCCACCAGCAGCCCTCTAGGGGTAGCGGGGGGGATAGGTAAAAACATTCAGTACTTC; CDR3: CATSSPLGVAGGIGKNIQYF
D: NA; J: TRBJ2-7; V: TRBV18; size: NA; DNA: TGTGCCAGCTCACATGCAGCCCTGGGGGCGCGGTACGAGCAGTACTTC; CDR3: CASSHAALGARYEQYF
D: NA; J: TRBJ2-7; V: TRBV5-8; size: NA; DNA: TGTGCCAGCAGCTTAAGGACAAAAAATTTGGGCGAGCAGTACTTC; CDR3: CASSLRTKNLGEQYF
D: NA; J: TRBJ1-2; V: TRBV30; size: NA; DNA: TGTGCCTGGAGTGGGGCATCAGCTAACTATGGCTACACCTTC; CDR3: CAWSGASANYGYTF
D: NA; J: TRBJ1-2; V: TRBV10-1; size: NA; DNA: TGCGCCAGCAGTCCGGACAGAAACTATGGCTACACCTTC; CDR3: CASSPDRNYGYTF
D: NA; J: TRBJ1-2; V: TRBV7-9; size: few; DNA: TGTGCCAGCAGCTTACACAGGGACTATGGCTACACCTTC; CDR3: CASSLHRDYGYTF
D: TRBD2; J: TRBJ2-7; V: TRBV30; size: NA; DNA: TGTGCCTGGAGTGTACCCCGGGTGGGCGGGGGCTACGAGCAGTACTTC; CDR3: CAWSVPRVGGGYEQYF
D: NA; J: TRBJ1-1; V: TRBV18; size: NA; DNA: TGTGCCAGCTCACCCACGGTGGGTAGCATGAACACTGAAGCTTTCTTT; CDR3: CASSPTVGSMNTEAFF
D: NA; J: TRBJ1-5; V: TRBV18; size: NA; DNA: TGTGCCAGCTCACAACAGGGTTTTAATCAGCCCCAGCATTTT; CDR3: CASSQQGFNQPQHF
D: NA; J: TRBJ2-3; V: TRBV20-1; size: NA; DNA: TGCAGTGCTTATACCACAGATACGCAGTATTTT; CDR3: CSAYTTDTQYF
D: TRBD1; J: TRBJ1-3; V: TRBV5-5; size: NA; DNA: TGTGCCAGCAGCCGGAGACAGGGGGCGCGGGGAAACACCATATATTTT; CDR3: CASSRRQGARGNTIYF
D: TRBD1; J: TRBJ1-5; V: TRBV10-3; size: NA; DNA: TGTGCCATCAGTGACGCGATGCGGCAGGGGGGGGAAAGCTTCAGGGATCAGCCCCAGCATTTT; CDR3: CAISDAMRQGGESFRDQPQHF
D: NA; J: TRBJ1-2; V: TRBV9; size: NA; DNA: TGTGCCAGCAGCGTAGCTACGGGGGACCGCTATGGCTACACCTTC; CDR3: CASSVATGDRYGYTF
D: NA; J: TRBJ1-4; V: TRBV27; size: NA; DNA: TGTGCCAGCAGTTTTAGGGCTAAGGCCTATGAAAAACTGTTTTTT; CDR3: CASSFRAKAYEKLFF
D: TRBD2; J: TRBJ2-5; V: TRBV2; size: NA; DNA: TGTGCCAGCAGTTTACCGACTAGCCCCAAAGAGACCCAGTACTTC; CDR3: CASSLPTSPKETQYF
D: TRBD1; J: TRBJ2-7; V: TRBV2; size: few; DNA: TGTGCCAGCCATTCCCGGGACAGGGCCTACGAGCAGTACTTC; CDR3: CASHSRDRAYEQYF
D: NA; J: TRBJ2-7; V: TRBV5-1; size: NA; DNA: TGCGCCAGCAGCTTGGTTCCCGGTCTCTACGAGCAGTACTTC; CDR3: CASSLVPGLYEQYF
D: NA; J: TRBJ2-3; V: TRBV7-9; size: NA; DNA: TGTGCCAGCAGCTTAGCACTAATTTATAACACAGATACGCAGTATTTT; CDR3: CASSLALIYNTDTQYF
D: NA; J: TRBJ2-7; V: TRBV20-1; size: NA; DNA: TGCAGTGCTAGTGCGGAGGACCAGCAGTACTTC; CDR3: CSASAEDQQYF
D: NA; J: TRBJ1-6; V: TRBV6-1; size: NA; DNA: TGTGCCAGCAGTGAAACGGTGGGCAACACCAATTCACCCCTCCACTTT; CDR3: CASSETVGNTNSPLHF
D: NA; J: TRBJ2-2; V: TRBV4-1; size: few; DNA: TGCGCCAGCAGAGTTGGACCAGGGCGGAACGGGGAGCTGTTTTTT; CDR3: CASRVGPGRNGELFF
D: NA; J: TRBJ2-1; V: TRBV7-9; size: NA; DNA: TGTGCCAGCAGCTTAGTCCACAATGAGCAGTTCTTC; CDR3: CASSLVHNEQFF
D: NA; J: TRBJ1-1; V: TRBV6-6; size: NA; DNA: TGTGCCAGCAGTTACGCATGGAACACTGAAGCTTTCTTT; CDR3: CASSYAWNTEAFF
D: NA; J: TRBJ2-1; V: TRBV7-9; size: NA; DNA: TGTGCCAGCAGAAATTACAATGAGCAGTTCTTC; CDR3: CASRNYNEQFF
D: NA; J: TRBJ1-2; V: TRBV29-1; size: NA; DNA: TGCAGCGGAGGAGGGGAAAGAGGCCACACCTTC; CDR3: CSGGGERGHTF
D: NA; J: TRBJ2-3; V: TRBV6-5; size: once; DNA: TGTGCCAGCAGCAGAGGAGATACGCAGTATTTT; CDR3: CASSRGDTQYF
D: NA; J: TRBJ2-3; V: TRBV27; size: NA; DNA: TGTGCCAGCAGTTTAGGTCTGAGCACAGATACGCAGTATTTT; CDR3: CASSLGLSTDTQYF